This T cell receptor (beta chain) was recovered during a study of cytomegalovirus exposure and HLA in healthy donors. Study-wide background: The Caucasian-associated ancestry cluster contained about 80% of the approximately 420 genotyped donors. Findings and caveats of the study: The authors enumerated over 150 TCR beta chains as linked to cytomegalovirus. What TCR beta sequences reportedly achieved was accurate prediction of HLA-A and HLA-B alleles in most subjects.

The PCR was carried out with 60 Vbeta primers and 13 Jbeta primers. Authors' processing steps: There were about 80 million unique TCR beta chains by a later count, and some 10 million of them were shared. Repertoires were generated with immunoSEQ multiplex PCR, while TCRdb's copy carries only in-frame clones and drops some. That table supplies the V and J calls and clone size; D and trimming were determined from the DNA. The sample records about 180,000 clones, roughly 80% being singletons. The CDR3 totals 15 residues. Germline V gene sequence: CDR1 MNHEY, CDR2 SMNVEV (reference sequence). Trimming cost V 7 bases and J 5 bases; bases outside gene matches: 10. A remark on this clone: The target antigen is unknown.

What was sequenced was PBMCs. The clonotype originates from a man aged 35-49 years in good health and CMV-seronegative. The chain employs TRBV27 and TRBJ2-7, with 11 positions matching TRBD1. CDR3 region: CASISSGTGGHEQYF. The CDR3 DNA sequence: TGTGCCAGCATATCTTCCGGGACAGGGGGACACGAGCAGTACTTC.